Listed below are T cell receptor beta chains from one sample, sequenced in a study of blood T cell repertoires in COVID-19. Sequencing was performed with immunoSEQ multiplex PCR; in TCRdb, only in-frame clones are kept and a portion is missing. Seen here are 50,000 to 75,000 clones, nearly 95% observed once, and the top ten hold about 4.5%. Sequencing input: peripheral blood. The source is a man aged 45-60 years with active COVID-19. CDR3s include the opening cysteine and the closing phenylalanine or tryptophan. The D gene is left open where the match is weak. Expanded clones get a size class; other rows say once, few or many, or leave the size out.

j_call d_call v_call clone_size cdr3_nt cdr3_aa
TRBJ2-1 TRBD1 TRBV18 - TGTGCCGGAACCGGTGGGACAGGGACCGTTGAGCAGTTCTTC CAGTGGTGTVEQFF
TRBJ2-2 - TRBV5-1 - TGCGCCAGCAGCTTGGGAGCAACGGGGGAGCTGTTTTTT CASSLGATGELFF
TRBJ2-7 TRBD2 TRBV7-9 - TGTGCCAGCAGCTCCGGACTAGGACTCCTAGAGCAGTACTTC CASSSGLGLLEQYF
TRBJ1-2 TRBD1 TRBV5-1 once TGCGCCAGCAGCCCGGGACAGAACTATGGCTACACCTTC CASSPGQNYGYTF
TRBJ2-1 - TRBV4-1 - TGCGCCAGCAGCCCAGGAAGACTATATAATCGTAATGAGCAGTTCTTC CASSPGRLYNRNEQFF
TRBJ1-3 - TRBV7-2 - TGTGCCAGCAGCTTAGCGCTCGCGACAGCTTCTGGAAACACCATATATTTT CASSLALATASGNTIYF
TRBJ1-1 - TRBV7-2 - TGTGCCAGCAGCTTCCCCGTCGTTGGGGAGAGGAACACTGAAGCTTTCTTT CASSFPVVGERNTEAFF
TRBJ1-6 - TRBV3-1/TRBV3-2 - TGTGCCAGCAGCCAAGCAACAGCAACAGTTTATTCACCCCTCCACTTT CASSQATATVYSPLHF
TRBJ2-3 TRBD1 TRBV7-2 - TGTGCCAGCAGCAAGTTCGGGACAGGGGTTCGGACAGATACGCAGTATTTT CASSKFGTGVRTDTQYF
TRBJ2-3 TRBD1 TRBV7-9 - TGTGCCAGCAGCTTGGTGTGGGACAGTTCAGATACGCAGTATTTT CASSLVWDSSDTQYF
TRBJ2-1 TRBD2 TRBV10-2 - TGCGCCAGCAGCCCCCCTTGGCGGGGGGGCTTGGATGAGCAGTTCTTC CASSPPWRGGLDEQFF
TRBJ1-5 - TRBV5-6 - TGTGCCAGCTCCCGCCTCGGGGGAATTGGCAATCAGCCCCAGCATTTT CASSRLGGIGNQPQHF
TRBJ2-7 - TRBV28 once TGTGCCAGCAGTTTAGGCGGGGCAATAACCTACGAGCAGTACTTC CASSLGGAITYEQYF
TRBJ1-5 - TRBV20-1 - TGCAGTGCCGTCGGGGCGCGGGGCCAGCATTTT CSAVGARGQHF
TRBJ2-2 TRBD1 TRBV15 - TGTGCCACCAGCCGGGACAGGGGTGCCGCCGGGGAGCTGTTTTTT CATSRDRGAAGELFF
TRBJ1-1 - TRBV7-2 - TGTGCCAGCAGCTTAGGTTTTAGTCGAGACAGGGAAGCTTTCTTT CASSLGFSRDREAFF
TRBJ2-7 - TRBV20-1 - TGCAGTGCTAGGAGCGGACACGAGCAGTACTTC CSARSGHEQYF
TRBJ2-1 - TRBV6-5 - TGTGCCAGCAGTTCTCGGACAGCCTACAATGAGCAGTTCTTC CASSSRTAYNEQFF
TRBJ2-3 TRBD2 TRBV29-1 - TGCAGCGTAGATAGCGGGAGGAACACAGATACGCAGTATTTT CSVDSGRNTDTQYF
TRBJ2-3 TRBD2 TRBV3-1/TRBV3-2 - TGTGCCAGCAGCCAGGGAGGGGTGTGGACAGATACGCAGTATTTT CASSQGGVWTDTQYF
TRBJ2-2 - TRBV11-2 - TGTGCCAGCAGTTCATATGGACACCAGAACACCGGGGAGCTGTTTTTT CASSSYGHQNTGELFF
TRBJ1-2 TRBD1 TRBV6-6 - TGTGCCAGTAAAAATAGAGGGACAGGGTTTGCAGGCTACACCTTC CASKNRGTGFAGYTF
TRBJ2-1 TRBD1 TRBV6-5 - TGTGCCAGCAGAGCAGGGGGCTCCTACAATGAGCAGTTCTTC CASRAGGSYNEQFF
TRBJ1-6 - TRBV28 - TGTGCCAGCAGTTTAGATAGGGGTCGTTCACCCCTCCACTTT CASSLDRGRSPLHF
TRBJ2-3 - TRBV24-1 - TGTGCCACCAGTGATTTGATCCAGGATACGCAGTATTTT CATSDLIQDTQYF
TRBJ2-1 TRBD2 TRBV5-4 - TGTGCCAGCAGCTCAGTACGGGCTAGCGGGGGGGTCCATGAGCAGTTCTTC CASSSVRASGGVHEQFF
TRBJ1-5 - TRBV30 - TGTGCCTGGAGTGGGAGGGGAAGGGGTAGCAATCAGCCCCAGCATTTT CAWSGRGRGSNQPQHF
TRBJ2-7 - TRBV28 - TGTGCCAGCACCCTGGACAGTTCTTACGAGCAGTACTTC CASTLDSSYEQYF
TRBJ1-1 - TRBV7-9 - TGTGCCAGCAGCTTAGATTCCCACAGGGTAGGGACTGAAGCTTTCTTT CASSLDSHRVGTEAFF
TRBJ2-7 TRBD2 TRBV28 - TGTGCCAGCTACCCTGCGGCCCAAACCGCACTAGCGGGTTACGAGCAGTACTTC CASYPAAQTALAGYEQYF
TRBJ2-3 - TRBV10-3 - TGTGCCATCAACGGGTCACCCCTTACGAGCACAGATACGCAGTATTTT CAINGSPLTSTDTQYF
TRBJ1-1 - TRBV4-1 once TGCGCCAGCAGCCGGGGAGGGGGGGTATACATGAACACTGAAGCTTTCTTT CASSRGGGVYMNTEAFF
TRBJ2-2 TRBD2 TRBV7-6 medium-sized TGTGCCAGCAGCTTAGGGTTCAGCGGGACCGACTCCGGGGAGCTGTTTTTT CASSLGFSGTDSGELFF
TRBJ2-5 TRBD2 TRBV28 - TGTGCCAGCAGTCCCCCGGGACTAGCGGGAGCGAAGACCCAGTACTTC CASSPPGLAGAKTQYF
TRBJ1-5 - TRBV28 - TGTGCCAGCAGTTTAGCAGGGGAGATTTCCAGCAATCAGCCCCAGCATTTT CASSLAGEISSNQPQHF
TRBJ2-3 - TRBV6-5 - TGTGCCACTCACAGGGCAGATACGCAGTATTTT CATHRADTQYF
TRBJ2-1 TRBD2 TRBV4-2 - TGTGCCAGCAGCCGGGGGAGCGGGGGGTACAATGAGCAGTTCTTC CASSRGSGGYNEQFF
TRBJ1-2 - TRBV10-3 - TGTGCCATCAGCCATCAGGGGAATGGCTACACCTTC CAISHQGNGYTF
TRBJ1-2 - TRBV28 once TGTGCCAGCAGTTTGGGGCGTACAGTCTTCTACACCTTC CASSLGRTVFYTF
TRBJ2-1 TRBD1 TRBV4-3 - TGCGCCAGCAGCCAAGATCGGACAGGGTTCAATGAGCAGTTCTTC CASSQDRTGFNEQFF
TRBJ2-1 TRBD1 TRBV5-4 - TGTGCCAGCAGCTCGCGGACAGGGGGCATCGATGAGCAGTTCTTC CASSSRTGGIDEQFF
TRBJ2-7 TRBD2 TRBV30 - TGTGCCTGGAGTGTTACGGGACTAGCGACCTACGAGCAGTACTTC CAWSVTGLATYEQYF
TRBJ1-1 TRBD1 TRBV6-6 - TGTGCCAGCAGGGACCCGGGACAGGGGATGAACACTGAAGCTTTCTTT CASRDPGQGMNTEAFF
TRBJ2-7 TRBD2 TRBV18 - TGTGCCAGCTCTATAGGACTAGCGGGTTACGAGCAGTACTTC CASSIGLAGYEQYF
TRBJ2-3 TRBD2 TRBV7-3 once TGTGCCAGCAGCCCGAACCGGGGGGGAGTTAGCACAGATACGCAGTATTTT CASSPNRGGVSTDTQYF
TRBJ2-1 TRBD2 TRBV5-4 few TGTGCCAGCAGCTCACTAGCGGGAGTAGCTGAGCAGTTCTTC CASSSLAGVAEQFF
TRBJ2-7 - TRBV15 - TGTGCCACCAGCAGAGACGTAGACACGCAGTACTTC CATSRDVDTQYF
TRBJ2-2 - TRBV12-5 - TGTGCTAGTGGTTTGGTAGGGGTCACCGGGGAGCTGTTTTTT CASGLVGVTGELFF
TRBJ1-4 TRBD1 TRBV15 - TGTGCCACCAGCCCCACCAGGGGGCACGGTAATGAAAAACTGTTTTTT CATSPTRGHGNEKLFF
TRBJ1-6 - TRBV27 - TGTGCCAGCAGTCCCCCCCCGGTCCCCAATTCACCCCTCCACTTT CASSPPPVPNSPLHF
TRBJ2-4 TRBD1 TRBV10-3 - TGTGCCATCAGTGGGTCCCCGACAGGGGATCGTACAATAGCCAAAAACATTCAGTACTTC CAISGSPTGDRTIAKNIQYF
TRBJ2-1 - TRBV5-1 few TGCGCCAGCAGCTTGGTTGGAGACAATGAGCAGTTCTTC CASSLVGDNEQFF
TRBJ2-7 - TRBV5-4 few TGTGCCAGCAGTCAATTCGGCTCCTACGAGCAGTACTTC CASSQFGSYEQYF
TRBJ2-7 TRBD1 TRBV5-8 - TGTGCCAGCGGGCATTTGAAACCCCGGACAGGGCTCATCTACGAGCAGTACTTC CASGHLKPRTGLIYEQYF
TRBJ2-1 TRBD2 TRBV7-3 - TGTGCCAGCAGCTTAAGGGTTAGGACTAGCGGGAGAGGGAATGAGCAGTTCTTC CASSLRVRTSGRGNEQFF